The TCR beta chain described here comes from a study of early T cells in non-severe SARS-CoV-2 infection. The overall study: Unsorted whole-blood RNA was sequenced in bulk, leaving chains unpaired.

The CDR3 runs 14 residues. V shed 5 bases and J shed 3 bases, with 12 bases lying between them. Germline V gene data show CDR1 as SGHRS and CDR2 as YFSETQ. Unique molecular identifiers were added to individual cDNA molecules. TCRdb re-called the 5' RACE reads with MiXCR, one entry per CDR3 protein. This repertoire shows more than 55,000 distinct CDR3 sequences, 8.5% to 10% found once; its top ten account for approximately 18%. The specimen sequenced was whole blood. This clonotype was obtained from an adult who was a healthcare worker with PCR-confirmed SARS-CoV-2 infection or an uninfected control (not recorded which). This chain joins TRBV5-1 and TRBJ2-1, with D hard to call. CDR3 protein: CASSRSSGYNEQFF. The CDR3 coding sequence is TGCGCCAGCAGTAGAAGCTCAGGCTACAATGAGCAGTTCTTC.